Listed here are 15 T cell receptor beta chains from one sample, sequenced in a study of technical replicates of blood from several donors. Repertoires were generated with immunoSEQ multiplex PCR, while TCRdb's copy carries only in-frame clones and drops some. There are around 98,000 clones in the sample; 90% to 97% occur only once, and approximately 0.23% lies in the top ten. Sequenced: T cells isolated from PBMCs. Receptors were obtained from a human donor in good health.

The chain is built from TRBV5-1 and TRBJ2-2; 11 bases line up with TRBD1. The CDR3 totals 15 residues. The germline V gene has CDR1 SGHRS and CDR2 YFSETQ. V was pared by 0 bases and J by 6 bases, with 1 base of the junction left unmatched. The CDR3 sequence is CASSLAGQGAGELFF. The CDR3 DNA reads TGCGCCAGCAGCTTGGCGGGACAGGGGGCCGGGGAGCTGTTTTTT.

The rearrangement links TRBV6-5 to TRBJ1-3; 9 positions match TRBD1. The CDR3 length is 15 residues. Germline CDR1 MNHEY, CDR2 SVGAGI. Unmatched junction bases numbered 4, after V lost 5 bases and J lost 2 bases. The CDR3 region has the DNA TGTGCCAGCAGTCCACAGGGGGCGGCTGGAAACACCATATATTTT. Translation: CASSPQGAAGNTIYF.

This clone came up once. The CDR3 DNA sequence: TGTGCCAGCAGCTTAGAGTCCAGGGGAAGTTCACCCCTCCACTTT. Residues: CASSLESRGSSPLHF. This chain links TRBV7-2 with TRBJ1-6, with D possibly TRBD1 on 6 matching bases. The CDR3 spans 15 residues. V lost 1 base and J 9 bases, leaving 13 bases between the germline ends. From germline, CDR1 is SGHTA and CDR2 FQGNSA.

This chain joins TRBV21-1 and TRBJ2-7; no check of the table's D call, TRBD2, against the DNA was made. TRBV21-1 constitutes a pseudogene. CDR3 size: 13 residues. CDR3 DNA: TGTGCCAGCAGCAAACGGGAGGGCTACGAGCAGTACTTC. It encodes CASSKREGYEQYF.

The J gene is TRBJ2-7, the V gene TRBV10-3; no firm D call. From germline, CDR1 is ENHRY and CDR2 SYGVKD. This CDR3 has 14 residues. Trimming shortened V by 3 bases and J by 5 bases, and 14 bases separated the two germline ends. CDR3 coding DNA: TGTGCCATCAGTGAAGGTGGGCAGAAAGACGAGCAGTACTTC. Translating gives CAISEGGQKDEQYF.

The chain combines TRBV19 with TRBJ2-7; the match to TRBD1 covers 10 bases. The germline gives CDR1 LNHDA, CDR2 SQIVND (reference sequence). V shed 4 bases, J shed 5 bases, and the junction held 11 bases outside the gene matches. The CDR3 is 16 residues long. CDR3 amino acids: CASSTGGGTGVNEQYF. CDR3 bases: TGTGCCAGTAGTACCGGGGGGGGGACAGGGGTAAACGAGCAGTACTTC. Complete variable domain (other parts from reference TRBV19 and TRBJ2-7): DGGITQSPKYLFRKEGQNVTLSCEQNLNHDAMYWYRQDPGQGLRLIYYSQIVNDFQKGDIAEGYSVSREKKESFPLTVTSAQKNPTAFYLCASSTGGGTGVNEQYFGPGTRLTVT.

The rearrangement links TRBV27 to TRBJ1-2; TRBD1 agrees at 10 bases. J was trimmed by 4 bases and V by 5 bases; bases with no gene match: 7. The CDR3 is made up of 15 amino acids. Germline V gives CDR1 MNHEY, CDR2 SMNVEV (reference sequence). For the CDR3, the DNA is TGTGCCAGCAGTCCGGACAGGGGGGGGATCTATGGCTACACCTTC. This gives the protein CASSPDRGGIYGYTF.

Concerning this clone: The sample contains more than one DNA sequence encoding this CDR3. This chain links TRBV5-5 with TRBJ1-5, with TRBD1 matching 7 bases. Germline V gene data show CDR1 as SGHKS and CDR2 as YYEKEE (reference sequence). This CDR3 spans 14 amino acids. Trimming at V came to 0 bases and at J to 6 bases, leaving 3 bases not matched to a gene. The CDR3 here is CASSLGAGGQPQHF. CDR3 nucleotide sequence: TGTGCCAGCAGCTTGGGGGCAGGGGGTCAGCCCCAGCATTTT. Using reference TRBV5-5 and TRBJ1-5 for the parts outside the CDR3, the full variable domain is DAGVTQSPTHLIKTRGQQVTLRCSPISGHKSVSWYQQVLGQGPQFIFQYYEKEERGRGNFPDRFSARQFPNYSSELNVNALLLGDSALYLCASSLGAGGQPQHFGDGTRLSIL.

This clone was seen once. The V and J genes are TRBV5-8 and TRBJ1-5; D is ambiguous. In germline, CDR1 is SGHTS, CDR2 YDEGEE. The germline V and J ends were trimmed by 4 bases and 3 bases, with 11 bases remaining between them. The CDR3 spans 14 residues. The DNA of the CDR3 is TGTGCCAGCAGCATAGAACCCGACAATCAGCCCCAGCATTTT. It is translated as CASSIEPDNQPQHF.

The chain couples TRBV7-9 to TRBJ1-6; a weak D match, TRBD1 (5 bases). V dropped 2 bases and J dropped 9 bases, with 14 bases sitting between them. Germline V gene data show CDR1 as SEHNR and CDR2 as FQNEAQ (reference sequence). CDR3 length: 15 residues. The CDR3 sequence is CASSLWSGDSSPLHF. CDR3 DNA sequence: TGTGCCAGCAGCTTATGGTCAGGTGACAGTTCACCCCTCCACTTT.

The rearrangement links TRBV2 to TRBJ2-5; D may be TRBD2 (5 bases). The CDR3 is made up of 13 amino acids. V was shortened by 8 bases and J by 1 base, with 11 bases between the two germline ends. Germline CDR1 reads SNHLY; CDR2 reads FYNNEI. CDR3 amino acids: CASCGQIQETQYF. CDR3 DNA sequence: TGTGCCAGCTGCGGGCAGATCCAAGAGACCCAGTACTTC.

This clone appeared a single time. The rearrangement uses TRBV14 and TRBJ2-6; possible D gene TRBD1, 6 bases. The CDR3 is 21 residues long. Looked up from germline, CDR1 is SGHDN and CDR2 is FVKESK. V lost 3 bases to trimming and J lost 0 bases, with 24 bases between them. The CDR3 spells CASSHLKISGTSSSGANVLTF. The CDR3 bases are TGTGCCAGCAGCCACTTAAAAATCTCCGGGACATCGAGCTCTGGGGCCAACGTCCTGACTTTC.

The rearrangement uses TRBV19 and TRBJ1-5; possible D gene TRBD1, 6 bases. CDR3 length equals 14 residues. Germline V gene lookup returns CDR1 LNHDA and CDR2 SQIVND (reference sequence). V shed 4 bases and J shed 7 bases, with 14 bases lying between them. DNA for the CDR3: TGTGCCAGTAGTACACAGGGTGCAGGACAGCCCCAGCATTTT. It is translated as CASSTQGAGQPQHF. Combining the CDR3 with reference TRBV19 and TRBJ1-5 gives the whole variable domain DGGITQSPKYLFRKEGQNVTLSCEQNLNHDAMYWYRQDPGQGLRLIYYSQIVNDFQKGDIAEGYSVSREKKESFPLTVTSAQKNPTAFYLCASSTQGAGQPQHFGDGTRLSIL.

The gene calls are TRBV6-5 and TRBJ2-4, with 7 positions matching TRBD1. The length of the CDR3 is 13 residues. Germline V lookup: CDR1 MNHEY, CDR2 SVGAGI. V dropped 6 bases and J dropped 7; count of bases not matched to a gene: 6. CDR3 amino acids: CASSKPGQNIQYF. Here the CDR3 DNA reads TGTGCCAGCAGCAAGCCGGGACAGAACATTCAGTACTTC.

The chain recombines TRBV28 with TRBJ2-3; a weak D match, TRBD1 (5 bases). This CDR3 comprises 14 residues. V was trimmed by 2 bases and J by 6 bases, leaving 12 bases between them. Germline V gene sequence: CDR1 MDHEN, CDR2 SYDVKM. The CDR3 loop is CASSLMQGWDTQYF. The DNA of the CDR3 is TGTGCCAGCAGTTTAATGCAGGGATGGGATACGCAGTATTTT.